The table lists the clone carrying this T cell receptor (beta chain) with a count of one. Its specificity is not known. The record originates from a study of cytomegalovirus exposure and HLA in healthy donors. The CDR3 runs 15 residues. V lost 8 bases and J lost 5; bases outside the gene matches: 15. CDR1 and CDR2 from the germline V gene are SGHRS and YFSETQ. A multiplex PCR was run with 60 Vbeta primers and 13 Jbeta primers. Sequencing used immunoSEQ multiplex PCR; TCRdb keeps in-frame clones, though not all of them. There are about 120,000 clones in the sample; around 84% occur only once, and roughly 20% lies in the top ten. General study points: TRBV6-2, TRBV6-3 and some other V segments were unresolvable in 87-base-pair reads.

The sample consisted of PBMCs. The chain carries TRBV5-1 and TRBJ1-1; 7 nucleotides align to TRBD1. This clonotype originated in a man younger than 40 in good health and CMV-seropositive. CDR3 loop: CASASFDREVTEAFF. For the CDR3, the DNA is TGCGCCAGTGCCTCCTTTGACAGGGAGGTGACTGAAGCTTTCTTT.